The entry below describes one T cell receptor (beta chain). The source of the sample is a study of PD-L1 blockade in urothelial cancer. Sequencing was performed with immunoSEQ multiplex PCR; in TCRdb, only in-frame clones are kept and a portion is missing. In the table there are around 30,000 clones, 80% to 90% of which are singletons. The V gene's germline CDR1 is SGHNT and CDR2 YENEEA. The CDR3 is 16 amino acids. The germline V and J ends were trimmed by 1 base and 9 bases, with 19 bases remaining between them. This clonotype was obtained from a man aged 50 or older with urothelial cancer. Material: PBMCs, obtained around atezolizumab (anti-PD-L1) treatment. The genes are TRBV11-3 and TRBJ1-5, with TRBD1 as a possible D gene (5 bases). CDR3 region: CASSLVQRQRIRPQHF. The CDR3, as DNA: TGTGCCAGCAGCTTAGTACAGCGACAGCGTATCCGGCCCCAGCATTTT.